This T cell receptor beta chain originates from a study of blood T cell repertoires in COVID-19. Sequencing used immunoSEQ multiplex PCR; TCRdb keeps in-frame clones, though not all of them. The sample has 50,000 to 55,000 clones; 86% are singletons. V gave up 1 base and J gave up 4 bases; unmatched junction bases: 3. The CDR3 spans 15 residues. CDR1 and CDR2 from the germline V gene are LGHDT and YNNKEL (reference sequence). This TCR came from a man older than 75 with acute or convalescent COVID-19. Specimen: peripheral blood. V usage is TRBV3-1 (or the pseudogene TRBV3-2) and J usage is TRBJ2-5; 10 nucleotides agree with TRBD1. The CDR3 reads CASSQAGTGAETQYF. Written as DNA, the CDR3 is TGTGCCAGCAGCCAAGCCGGGACAGGGGCAGAGACCCAGTACTTC.